The 19 T cell receptor beta chains given below trace back to one sample, sequenced in a study of CD8 T cells in ankylosing spondylitis listed by TCRdb under 2017. The library was prepared using 5' RACE. Sequenced on an Illumina HiSeq 2500. Using fastp trimming at Q25 and MiXCR clonotype assembly, TCRdb reanalyzed the public sequencing data and kept in-frame beta chains. Each CDR3 protein appears once, grouped with its most common genes and DNA. This sample comprises over 100,000 distinct CDR3 sequences, roughly 7.3% of them detected only once. The ten largest clones capture over 9% of the sample. Sequencing input: blood, either unsorted or a sorted T cell fraction (not recorded which). The receptors were gathered from a male donor with ankylosing spondylitis or in good health (not recorded which).

This clonotype showed up many times. V usage is TRBV5-1 and J usage is TRBJ2-5, with 10 positions matching TRBD2. This CDR3 is built from 15 residues. Germline V gene lookup returns CDR1 SGHRS and CDR2 YFSETQ. V was clipped by 6 bases and J by 5 bases; unmatched bases: 10. In DNA form, the CDR3 reads TGCGCCAGCAATGCCAGATCGACTAGCGGGGAGACCCAGTACTTC. Translating it yields CASNARSTSGETQYF.

This clonotype was seen repeatedly, ten times or more. The CDR3 region is CASSSGTPSVYTF. CDR3 in DNA: TGTGCCAGCAGTTCCGGGACACCGAGTGTCTACACCTTC. The chain recombines TRBV12-3 or TRBV12-4 with TRBJ1-2, with D possibly matching TRBD1 (6 bases). V was shortened by 4 bases and J by 10 bases, with 16 bases between the two germline ends. CDR3 length: 13 residues.

This clonotype was seen ten or more times. The chain carries TRBV4-1 and TRBJ1-1, with 11 nucleotides matching TRBD1. Trimming cost V 5 bases and J 7 bases; bases outside gene matches: 6. The length of the CDR3 is 14 residues. Germline loops: CDR1 MGHRA, CDR2 YSYEKL. Here the CDR3 reads CASSYPGQGGEAFF. DNA of the CDR3: TGCGCCAGCAGCTATCCGGGACAGGGGGGTGAAGCTTTCTTT.

This clonotype occurred many times. The V and J genes are TRBV5-1 and TRBJ2-3; weak D call: TRBD2 (6 bases). V dropped 4 bases and J dropped 4 bases, with 16 bases sitting between them. CDR1 is SGHRS, CDR2 YFSETQ, per germline. The CDR3 length is 15 residues. The CDR3 spells CASSVASTGADTQYF. CDR3 nucleotide sequence: TGCGCCAGCAGCGTGGCCTCGACGGGGGCAGATACGCAGTATTTT.

This chain connects TRBV18 to TRBJ2-7, with 8 bases matching TRBD1. V trimming: 1 base; J trimming: 2 bases; junction bases outside the gene matches: 1. The germline gives CDR1 KGHSH, CDR2 LQKENI. CDR3 length: 14 residues. CDR3 amino acids: CASSPLGQAYEQYF. The CDR3 nucleotides read TGTGCCAGCTCACCACTGGGACAGGCCTACGAGCAGTACTTC.

This clonotype was seen repeatedly, ten times or more. The CDR3 DNA reads as TGCAGTGCTAGGACGGCTGCAGCGGGGGACCAAGAGACCCAGTACTTC. This encodes CSARTAAAGDQETQYF. The chain employs TRBV20-1 and TRBJ2-5, with 8 bases that match TRBD2. The germline CDR1 and CDR2 sequences are DFQATT and SNEGSKA (reference sequence). This CDR3 is 16 amino acids long. V gave up 3 bases and J gave up 0 bases; unmatched junction bases: 9.

The table lists this clonotype with many counts. The chain links TRBV5-1 to TRBJ1-1; possible D gene TRBD1, 5 bases. V was clipped by 2 bases and J by 5 bases, with 10 bases between them. The CDR3 covers 13 residues. Germline V gene lookup returns CDR1 SGHRS and CDR2 YFSETQ. The CDR3: CASSFPGGTEAFF. The CDR3 coding sequence is TGCGCCAGCAGCTTCCCCGGGGGGACTGAAGCTTTCTTT. The full variable domain, in which reference TRBV5-1 and TRBJ1-1 provide the parts outside the CDR3, is KAGVTQTPRYLIKTRGQQVTLSCSPISGHRSVSWYQQTPGQGLQFLFEYFSETQRNKGNFPGRFSGRQFSNSRSEMNVSTLELGDSALYLCASSFPGGTEAFFGQGTRLTVV.

This clonotype was recorded at least ten times. V is TRBV30 and J is TRBJ2-5; 7 bases map to TRBD2. Germline V lookup: CDR1 GTSNPN, CDR2 SVGIG (reference sequence). The CDR3 covers 13 residues. J was trimmed by 1 base and V by 5 bases; bases with no gene match: 4. The CDR3 here is CAWGGGPQETQYF. The CDR3, as DNA: TGTGCCTGGGGGGGAGGGCCCCAAGAGACCCAGTACTTC.

Many counts were recorded for this clonotype. The rearrangement joins TRBV5-1 to TRBJ2-1; D may match TRBD1 or TRBD2 (5 bases each). CDR1 is SGHRS, CDR2 YFSETQ, per germline. The ends were cut back, 4 bases at V and 7 bases at J, with 15 bases in the middle. The CDR3 sequence is 14 residues long. The CDR3: CASSPPGRVNEQFF. For the CDR3, the DNA is TGCGCCAGCAGCCCCCCGGGGCGAGTAAATGAGCAGTTCTTC.

This clonotype was observed at least ten times. The chain combines TRBV9 with TRBJ1-1; D is uncertain. V was cut by 4 bases and J by 1 base, with 11 bases left in between. CDR1 is SGDLS, CDR2 YYNGEE, per germline. CDR3 size: 14 residues. In DNA form, the CDR3 reads TGTGCCAGCAGCCCCCGGTTGGGGAACACTGAAGCTTTCTTT. The encoded protein is CASSPRLGNTEAFF.

This chain's CDR3 is CASSFGTGEQPQHF. The CDR3 DNA reads TGCGCCAGCAGCTTCGGGACAGGGGAGCAGCCCCAGCATTTT. The J gene is TRBJ1-5, the V gene TRBV5-1; 10 bases map to TRBD1. V was pared by 2 bases and J by 7 bases, with 3 bases of the junction left unmatched. Germline values: CDR1 SGHRS, CDR2 YFSETQ. This CDR3 spans 14 amino acids.

This clonotype was recorded many times. CDR3 nucleotides: TGCAGTGCCCAGGACCCAGGACGGACCTACGAGCAGTACTTC. This translates into CSAQDPGRTYEQYF. The chain recombines TRBV20-1 with TRBJ2-7; D unresolved. CDR3 length equals 14 residues. Germline CDR1 and CDR2: DFQATT and SNEGSKA (reference sequence). The V end lost 6 bases, the J end lost 2 bases, and 17 bases lay between the germline ends.

This clonotype has at least ten counts. The rearrangement links TRBV12-3 or TRBV12-4 to TRBJ2-1; D remains ambiguous. Trimming took off 4 bases at V and 3 bases at J, with 19 bases between the two ends. The CDR3 runs to 17 residues. The CDR3 here is CASSSSPSQHGYNEQFF. In DNA, the CDR3 is TGTGCCAGCAGTTCCTCCCCCAGCCAGCATGGCTACAATGAGCAGTTCTTC.

This clonotype was seen at least ten times. This rearrangement joins TRBV29-1 to TRBJ1-4, with D unclear. V gave up 6 bases and J gave up 8 bases, with 10 bases separating them. Germline CDR1 SQVTM, CDR2 ANQGSEA. The CDR3 contains 11 residues. CDR3 coding DNA: TGCAGCGTCGCCGCGGGGGAAAAACTGTTTTTT. This encodes CSVAAGEKLFF.

This chain uses TRBV12-5 with TRBJ2-5; D is possibly TRBD1 or TRBD2 (5 bases each). Germline CDR1 and CDR2: LGHNT and FRNRAP. The CDR3 has 17 amino acids. CDR3 sequence reads: CASCQQVTGTYQETQYF. In DNA form, the CDR3 reads TGTGCCAGCTGCCAGCAGGTCACGGGGACGTACCAAGAGACCCAGTACTTC.

This clonotype was detected ten times or more. The V gene is TRBV30, the J gene TRBJ1-2; D is uncertain. Trimming stripped 0 bases from V and 4 bases from J, with 18 bases between. This CDR3 contains 16 residues. Germline V gene sequence: CDR1 GTSNPN, CDR2 SVGIG (reference sequence). The CDR3 reads CAWSVDVPWPSYGYTF. CDR3 DNA: TGTGCCTGGAGTGTGGATGTCCCTTGGCCGAGCTATGGCTACACCTTC.

This clonotype was detected many times. The chain couples TRBV12-3 or TRBV12-4 to TRBJ2-1; 8 bases agree with TRBD1. The CDR3 is 15 residues long. V dropped 7 bases and J dropped 6; count of bases not matched to a gene: 11. CDR3 in amino acids: CASIFWQGAGNEQFF. The DNA for the CDR3 is TGTGCCAGCATTTTTTGGCAGGGGGCCGGCAATGAGCAGTTCTTC.

This clonotype was seen at least ten times. The chain joins TRBV9 to TRBJ2-1; TRBD2 matches 9 bases. This CDR3 has 15 amino acids. V lost 0 bases, J lost 5 bases, and 3 bases stayed unmatched. The V gene's germline CDR1 is SGDLS and CDR2 YYNGEE. The chain's CDR3 is CASSVGLAVDNEQFF. The CDR3 DNA sequence: TGTGCCAGCAGCGTAGGACTAGCGGTTGACAATGAGCAGTTCTTC.

This clonotype was counted ten times or more. The chain recombines TRBV11-2 with TRBJ2-1; 7 bases align to TRBD2. Germline V CDR1 and CDR2: SGHAT, FQNNGV. CDR3 length: 20 amino acids. Trimming at V came to 0 bases and at J to 0 bases, leaving 14 bases not matched to a gene. CDR3 coding DNA: TGTGCCAGCAGCTTAGAGGGGCGGCCGGGAGGCCCCAGCTCCTACAATGAGCAGTTCTTC. This codes for CASSLEGRPGGPSSYNEQFF. The variable domain in full, completed from reference TRBV11-2 and TRBJ2-1, reads EAGVAQSPRYKIIEKRQSVAFWCNPISGHATLYWYQQILGQGPKLLIQFQNNGVVDDSQLPKDRFSAERLKGVDSTLKIQPAKLEDSAVYLCASSLEGRPGGPSSYNEQFFGPGTRLTVL.